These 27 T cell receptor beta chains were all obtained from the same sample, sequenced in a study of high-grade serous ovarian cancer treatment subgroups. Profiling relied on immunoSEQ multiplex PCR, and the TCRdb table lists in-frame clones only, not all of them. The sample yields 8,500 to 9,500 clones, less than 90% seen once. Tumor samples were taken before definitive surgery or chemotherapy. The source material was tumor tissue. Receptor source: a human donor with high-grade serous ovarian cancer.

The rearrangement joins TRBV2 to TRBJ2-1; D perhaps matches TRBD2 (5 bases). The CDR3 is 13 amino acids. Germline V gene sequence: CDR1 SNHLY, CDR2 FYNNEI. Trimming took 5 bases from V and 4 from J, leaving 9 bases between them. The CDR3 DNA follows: TGTGCCAGCAGTAAAACGGGGTACAATGAGCAGTTCTTC. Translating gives CASSKTGYNEQFF.

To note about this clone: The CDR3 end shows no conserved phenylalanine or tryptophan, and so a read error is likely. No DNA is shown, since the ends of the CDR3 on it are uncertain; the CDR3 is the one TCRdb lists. The CDR3 here is CSVEGPQGRDL. The chain has TRBV29-1 and TRBJ2-7. Germline V gene sequence: CDR1 SQVTM, CDR2 ANQGSEA. The CDR3 has 11 residues if both end residues are counted.

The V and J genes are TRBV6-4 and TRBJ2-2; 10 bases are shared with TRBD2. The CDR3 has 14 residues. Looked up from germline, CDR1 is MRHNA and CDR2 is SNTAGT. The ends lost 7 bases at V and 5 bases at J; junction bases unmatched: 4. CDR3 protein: CASKVLAGTGELFF. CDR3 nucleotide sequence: TGTGCCAGCAAAGTACTAGCGGGAACCGGGGAGCTGTTTTTT.

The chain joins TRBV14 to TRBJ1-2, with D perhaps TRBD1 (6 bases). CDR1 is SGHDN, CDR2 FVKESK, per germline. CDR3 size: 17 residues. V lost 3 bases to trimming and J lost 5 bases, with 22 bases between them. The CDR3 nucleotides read TGTGCCAGCAGCCATTTAACCTTGGGCAGGGGTGAATATGGCTACACCTTC. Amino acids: CASSHLTLGRGEYGYTF.

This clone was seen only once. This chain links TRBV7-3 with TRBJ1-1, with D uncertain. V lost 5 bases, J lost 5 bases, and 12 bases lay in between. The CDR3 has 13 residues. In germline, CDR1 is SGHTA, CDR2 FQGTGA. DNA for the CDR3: TGTGCCAGCAGCCTCCGGTTCGGGACTGAAGCTTTCTTT. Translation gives CASSLRFGTEAFF.

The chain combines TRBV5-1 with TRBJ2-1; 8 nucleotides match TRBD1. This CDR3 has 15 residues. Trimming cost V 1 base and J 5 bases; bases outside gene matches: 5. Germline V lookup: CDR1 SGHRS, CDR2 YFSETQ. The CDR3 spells CASSLRQGRDNEQFF. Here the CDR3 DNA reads TGCGCCAGCAGCTTGAGACAGGGGAGAGACAATGAGCAGTTCTTC.

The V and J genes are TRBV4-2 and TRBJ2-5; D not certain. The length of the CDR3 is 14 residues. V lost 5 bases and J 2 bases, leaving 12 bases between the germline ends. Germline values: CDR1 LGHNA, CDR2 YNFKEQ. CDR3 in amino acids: CASSEGSGQETQYF. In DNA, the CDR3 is TGTGCCAGCAGCGAAGGATCAGGACAAGAGACCCAGTACTTC.

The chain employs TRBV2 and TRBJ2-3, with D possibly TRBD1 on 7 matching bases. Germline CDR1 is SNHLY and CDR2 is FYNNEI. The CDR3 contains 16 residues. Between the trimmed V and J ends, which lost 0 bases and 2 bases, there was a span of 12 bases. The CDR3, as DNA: TGTGCCAGCAGTGAAGCGCGGGACAGACTCACAGATACGCAGTATTTT. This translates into CASSEARDRLTDTQYF.

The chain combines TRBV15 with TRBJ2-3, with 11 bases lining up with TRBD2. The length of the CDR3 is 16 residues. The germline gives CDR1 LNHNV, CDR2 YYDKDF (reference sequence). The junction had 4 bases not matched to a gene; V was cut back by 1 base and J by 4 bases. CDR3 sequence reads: CATSRVVSGGADTQYF. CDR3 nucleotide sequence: TGTGCCACCAGCAGAGTAGTTAGCGGGGGGGCAGATACGCAGTATTTT.

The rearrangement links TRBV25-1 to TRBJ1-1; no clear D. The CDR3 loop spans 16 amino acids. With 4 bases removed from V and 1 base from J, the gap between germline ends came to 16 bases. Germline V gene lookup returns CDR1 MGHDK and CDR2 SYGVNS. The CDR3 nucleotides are TGTGCCAGCAGTGGAATCCCGGGCACACAGAACACTGAAGCTTTCTTT. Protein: CASSGIPGTQNTEAFF.

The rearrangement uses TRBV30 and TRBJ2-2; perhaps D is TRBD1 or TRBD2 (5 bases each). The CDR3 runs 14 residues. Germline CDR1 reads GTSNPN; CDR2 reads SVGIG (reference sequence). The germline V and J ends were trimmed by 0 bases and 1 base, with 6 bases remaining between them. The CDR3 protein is CAWSVGVNTGELFF. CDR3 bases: TGTGCCTGGAGTGTGGGGGTGAACACCGGGGAGCTGTTTTTT.

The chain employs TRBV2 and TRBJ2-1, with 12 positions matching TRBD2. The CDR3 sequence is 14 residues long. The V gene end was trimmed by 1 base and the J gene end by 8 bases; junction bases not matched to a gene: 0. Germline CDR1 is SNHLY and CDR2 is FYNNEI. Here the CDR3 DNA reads TGTGCCAGCAGTGAAGGACTAGCGGGAGATGAGCAGTTCTTC. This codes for CASSEGLAGDEQFF.

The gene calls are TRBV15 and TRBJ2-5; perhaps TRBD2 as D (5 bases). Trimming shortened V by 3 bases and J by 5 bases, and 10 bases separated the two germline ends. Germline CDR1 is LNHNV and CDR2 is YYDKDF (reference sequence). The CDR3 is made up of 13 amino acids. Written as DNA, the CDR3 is TGTGCCACCAGCAGGACGGGAAGGGAGACCCAGTACTTC. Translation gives CATSRTGRETQYF.

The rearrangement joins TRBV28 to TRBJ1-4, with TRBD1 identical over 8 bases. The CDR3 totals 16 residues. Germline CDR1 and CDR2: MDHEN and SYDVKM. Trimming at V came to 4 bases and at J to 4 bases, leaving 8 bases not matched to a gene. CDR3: CASSSPPGQGNEKLFF. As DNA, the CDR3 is TGTGCCAGCAGTTCCCCCCCCGGACAGGGTAATGAAAAACTGTTTTTT.

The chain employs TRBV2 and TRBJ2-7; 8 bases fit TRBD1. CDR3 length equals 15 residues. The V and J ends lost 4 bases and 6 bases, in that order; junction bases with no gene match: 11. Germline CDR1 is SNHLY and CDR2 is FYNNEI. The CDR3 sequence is CASSAPGTGATEQYF. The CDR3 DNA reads TGTGCCAGCAGTGCCCCCGGGACAGGAGCTACCGAGCAGTACTTC.

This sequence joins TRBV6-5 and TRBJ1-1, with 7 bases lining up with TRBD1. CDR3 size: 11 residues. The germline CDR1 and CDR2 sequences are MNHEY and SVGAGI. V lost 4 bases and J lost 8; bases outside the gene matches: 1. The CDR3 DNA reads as TGTGCCAGCAGTTCAGGGGGGGAAGCTTTCTTT. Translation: CASSSGGEAFF.

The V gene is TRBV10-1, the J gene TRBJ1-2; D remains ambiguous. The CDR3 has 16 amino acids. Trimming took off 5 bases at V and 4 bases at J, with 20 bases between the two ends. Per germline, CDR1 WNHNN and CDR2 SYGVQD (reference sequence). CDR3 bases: TGCGCCAGCAGTACGGCTCGATCGCGAAAGACCTATGGCTACACCTTC. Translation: CASSTARSRKTYGYTF.

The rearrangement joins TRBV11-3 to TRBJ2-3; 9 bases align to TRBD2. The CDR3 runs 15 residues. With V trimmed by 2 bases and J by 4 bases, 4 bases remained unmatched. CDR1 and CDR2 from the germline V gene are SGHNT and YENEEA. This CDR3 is CASSLHSGSADTQYF. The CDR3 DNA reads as TGTGCCAGCAGCTTACATAGCGGGAGCGCAGATACGCAGTATTTT.

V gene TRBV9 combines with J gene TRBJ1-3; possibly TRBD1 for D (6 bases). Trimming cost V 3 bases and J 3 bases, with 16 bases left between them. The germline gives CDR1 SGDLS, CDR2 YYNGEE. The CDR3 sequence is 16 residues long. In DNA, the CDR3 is TGTGCCAGCAGCGGAGGGGACATCGGGTTTGGAAACACCATATATTTT. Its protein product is CASSGGDIGFGNTIYF.

CDR3 sequence: CASSLGGRATGELFF. The CDR3 DNA follows: TGTGCCAGCAGCTTGGGCGGGAGGGCCACCGGGGAGCTGTTTTTT. J is TRBJ2-2 and V is TRBV7-2; the match to TRBD2 covers 9 bases. In germline, CDR1 is SGHTA, CDR2 FQGNSA. The J segment lost 4 bases and the V segment lost 3 bases, leaving 3 bases of the junction unmatched. This CDR3 has 15 amino acids.

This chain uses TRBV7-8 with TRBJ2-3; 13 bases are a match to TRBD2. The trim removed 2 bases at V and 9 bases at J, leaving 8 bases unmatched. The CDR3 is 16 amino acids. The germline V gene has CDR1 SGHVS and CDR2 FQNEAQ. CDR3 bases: TGTGCCAGCAGCTTAATAGGACTAGCGGGAGTTGACACGCAGTATTTT. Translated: CASSLIGLAGVDTQYF.

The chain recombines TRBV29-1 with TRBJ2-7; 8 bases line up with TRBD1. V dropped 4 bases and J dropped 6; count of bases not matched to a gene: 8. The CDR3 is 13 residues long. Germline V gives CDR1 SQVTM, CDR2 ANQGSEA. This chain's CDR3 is CSVVQDRAPEQYF. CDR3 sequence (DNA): TGCAGCGTTGTCCAGGACAGGGCCCCCGAGCAGTACTTC.

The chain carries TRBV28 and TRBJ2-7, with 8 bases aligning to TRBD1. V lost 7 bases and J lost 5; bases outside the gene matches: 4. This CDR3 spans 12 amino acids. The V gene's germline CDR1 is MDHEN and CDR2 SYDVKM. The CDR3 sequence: CASNGQGHEQYF. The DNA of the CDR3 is TGTGCCAGCAACGGACAGGGCCACGAGCAGTACTTC.

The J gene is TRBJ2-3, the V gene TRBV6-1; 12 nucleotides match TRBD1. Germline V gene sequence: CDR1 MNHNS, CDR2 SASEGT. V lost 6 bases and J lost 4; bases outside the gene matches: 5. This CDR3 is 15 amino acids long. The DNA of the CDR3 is TGTGCCAGCAGCCAGGGACAGGGGGCCCCAGATACGCAGTATTTT. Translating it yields CASSQGQGAPDTQYF.

The CDR3 coding sequence is TGTGCCAGCAGCGACGGGTCGAGCTCCTACAATGAGCAGTTCTTC. Translating gives CASSDGSSSYNEQFF. The chain carries TRBV13 and TRBJ2-1; D is uncertain. V was clipped by 5 bases and J by 0 bases, with 11 bases between them. Germline CDR1 PRHDT, CDR2 FYEKMQ (reference sequence). The CDR3 is 15 residues long.

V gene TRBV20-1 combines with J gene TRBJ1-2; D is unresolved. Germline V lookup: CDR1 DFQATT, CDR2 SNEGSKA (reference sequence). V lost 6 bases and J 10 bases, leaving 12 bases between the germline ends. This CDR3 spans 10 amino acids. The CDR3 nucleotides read TGCAGTGCAAATGAAAGAGTCTACACCTTC. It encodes CSANERVYTF.

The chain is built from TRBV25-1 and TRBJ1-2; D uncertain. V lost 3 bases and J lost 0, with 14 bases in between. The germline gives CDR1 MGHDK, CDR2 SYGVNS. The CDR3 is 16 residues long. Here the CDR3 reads CASSDRRKGSNYGYTF. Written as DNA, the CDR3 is TGTGCCAGCAGTGACCGAAGGAAGGGTTCTAACTATGGCTACACCTTC.